This is a list of T cell receptor beta chains from one sample in a study of identical twins. MiXCR, applied by TCRdb to the 5' RACE reads, yields one record per CDR3 protein. The sample includes roughly 1.6 million distinct CDR3 sequences, about 32% of them seen just once. The sequenced material came from cord blood. These receptors all stem from a newborn girl in good health. CDR3s include the opening cysteine and the closing phenylalanine or tryptophan. The D gene is left open where the match is weak. Not every row has a clone size; where given, it reads once, few, many or a size class.

CDR3aa	CDR3nt	j_gene	v_gene	d_gene	abundance
CASSVSSSNYGYTF	TGTGCCAGCAGCGTATCCAGCAGTAACTATGGCTACACCTTC	TRBJ1-2	TRBV9	-	-
CSAARDRVYEQYF	TGCAGTGCTGCCCGGGACAGGGTTTACGAGCAGTACTTC	TRBJ2-7	TRBV20-1	TRBD1	many
CANSLRGGGNEQFF	TGCGCCAACAGCTTGCGTGGAGGGGGCAATGAGCAGTTCTTC	TRBJ2-1	TRBV5-1	-	-
CASSFLLVVQSSYEQYF	TGTGCCAGCAGTTTTTTGCTGGTAGTTCAGAGCTCCTACGAGCAGTACTTC	TRBJ2-7	TRBV28	-	-
CASSLSLYGQFF	TGTGCCAGCAGCTTGAGCCTCTACGGGCAGTTCTTC	TRBJ2-1	TRBV5-8	-	-
CASSLDTVGYQPQHF	TGTGCCAGCAGCTTGGACACAGTGGGCTATCAGCCCCAGCATTTT	TRBJ1-5	TRBV6-1	-	few
CASPCPNSGRAYNEQFF	TGTGCCAGTCCTTGCCCAAATAGCGGGAGGGCGTACAATGAGCAGTTCTTC	TRBJ2-1	TRBV5-6	TRBD2	few
CSARDNNSPLHF	TGCAGTGCTAGGGACAATAATTCACCCCTCCACTTT	TRBJ1-6	TRBV20-1	-	many
CASSSGAYNEQFF	TGTGCCAGCAGTAGCGGGGCTTACAATGAGCAGTTCTTC	TRBJ2-1	TRBV7-2	TRBD2	many
CASSPSPWDSYFYGYTF	TGTGCCAGCAGCCCCAGCCCTTGGGACAGCTATTTCTATGGCTACACCTTC	TRBJ1-2	TRBV12-3/TRBV12-4	TRBD1	-
CSARGLASGTDTQYF	TGCAGTGCTAGAGGTCTGGCTAGCGGCACAGATACGCAGTATTTT	TRBJ2-3	TRBV20-1	-	few
CAGGPRTDTQYF	TGTGCCGGGGGGCCCAGGACAGATACGCAGTATTTT	TRBJ2-3	TRBV30	-	-
CASSVTWGYTF	TGTGCCAGCAGTGTCACCTGGGGCTACACCTTC	TRBJ1-2	TRBV2	-	-
CAISALDRGTEAFF	TGTGCCATCAGTGCGCTGGACAGGGGCACTGAAGCTTTCTTT	TRBJ1-1	TRBV10-3	TRBD1	-
CASSLASAGTYEQYF	TGTGCCAGCAGTTTGGCCTCAGCTGGAACCTACGAGCAGTACTTC	TRBJ2-7	TRBV27	-	many
CASSLRLAAYEQYF	TGTGCCAGCAGTTTACGGCTAGCGGCTTACGAGCAGTACTTC	TRBJ2-7	TRBV28	TRBD2	many
CAINSGRAYEQYF	TGTGCCATCAACAGCGGGAGGGCCTACGAGCAGTACTTC	TRBJ2-7	TRBV10-3	TRBD2	-
CASSPTVWNSPLHF	TGTGCCAGCAGTCCGACGGTATGGAATTCACCCCTCCACTTT	TRBJ1-6	TRBV27	-	few
CAISVQPRTSYNEQFF	TGTGCCATCAGTGTCCAACCTCGAACCTCCTACAATGAGCAGTTCTTC	TRBJ2-1	TRBV10-3	-	few
CATSRDRCGYTQYF	TGTGCCACCAGCAGAGATAGGTGCGGCTATACGCAGTATTTT	TRBJ2-3	TRBV15	-	-
CASSEWQVTDTQYF	TGTGCCAGCAGTGAATGGCAGGTCACAGATACGCAGTATTTT	TRBJ2-3	TRBV2	-	-
CSARQASYNEQFF	TGCAGTGCTAGACAGGCGTCCTACAATGAGCAGTTCTTC	TRBJ2-1	TRBV20-1	-	-
CSVPRQGAGGYTF	TGCAGTGTCCCGCGACAGGGGGCAGGGGGCTACACCTTC	TRBJ1-2	TRBV20-1	TRBD1	-
CASRELAGGRGNEQFF	TGTGCCAGCAGAGAACTAGCGGGAGGTCGGGGGAATGAGCAGTTCTTC	TRBJ2-1	TRBV11-2	TRBD2	-
CASSVSLAGENEQFF	TGTGCCAGCAGCGTTTCCCTAGCGGGAGAGAATGAGCAGTTCTTC	TRBJ2-1	TRBV9	TRBD2	few
CASREGLAGINEQFF	TGTGCCAGCAGGGAGGGACTAGCGGGAATAAATGAGCAGTTCTTC	TRBJ2-1	TRBV6-6	TRBD2	-
CASSRGDRRTDTQYF	TGTGCCAGTAGTAGAGGCGACAGGCGCACAGATACGCAGTATTTT	TRBJ2-3	TRBV19	-	once
CASSSRPGYTYEQYF	TGTGCCAGCAGCTCCCGCCCGGGATACACCTACGAGCAGTACTTC	TRBJ2-7	TRBV7-2	-	-
CSAREPGQMYGYTF	TGCAGTGCTAGAGAACCCGGACAGATGTATGGCTACACCTTC	TRBJ1-2	TRBV20-1	-	few
CASSVDRGGDTDTQYF	TGTGCCAGCAGCGTGGACAGGGGAGGGGACACAGATACGCAGTATTTT	TRBJ2-3	TRBV5-6	TRBD1	few
CASSSITGGEQYF	TGTGCCAGCAGTTCCATAACAGGGGGCGAGCAGTACTTC	TRBJ2-7	TRBV12-3/TRBV12-4	TRBD1	few
CASSPLPGRDTQYF	TGTGCCAGCAGTCCACTGCCAGGGAGGGATACGCAGTATTTT	TRBJ2-3	TRBV27	-	few
CARGGRRNTEAFF	TGTGCCAGGGGGGGCAGACGGAACACTGAAGCTTTCTTT	TRBJ1-1	TRBV2	-	-
CASSHHARREDYNEQFF	TGCGCCAGCAGCCACCATGCGCGGCGGGAGGACTACAATGAGCAGTTCTTC	TRBJ2-1	TRBV4-1	TRBD2	many
CASRAASGSTDTQYF	TGTGCCAGCAGGGCTGCTAGCGGGTCCACAGATACGCAGTATTTT	TRBJ2-3	TRBV25-1	TRBD2	few
CASSLAGLAGGPNTGELFF	TGCGCCAGCAGCTTGGCGGGGTTAGCGGGGGGCCCGAACACCGGGGAGCTGTTTTTT	TRBJ2-2	TRBV5-1	TRBD2	once
CAITSGGVRTEAFF	TGTGCCATCACCTCGGGCGGGGTTCGCACTGAAGCTTTCTTT	TRBJ1-1	TRBV10-3	-	few
CASGGGGTDTQYF	TGTGCCAGCGGGGGTGGGGGCACAGATACGCAGTATTTT	TRBJ2-3	TRBV25-1	-	many
CASSLSPYSYEQYF	TGTGCCAGCAGTTTGAGCCCGTACTCCTACGAGCAGTACTTC	TRBJ2-7	TRBV27	-	few
CASSLANVPEAFF	TGTGCCAGCAGCTTGGCGAACGTACCTGAAGCTTTCTTT	TRBJ1-1	TRBV5-6	-	-
CSARDLTVPYNEQFF	TGCAGTGCTAGAGATTTGACAGTTCCCTACAATGAGCAGTTCTTC	TRBJ2-1	TRBV20-1	-	-
CASSLPGLGYYEQYF	TGTGCCAGCAGCTTACCGGGACTAGGCTACTACGAGCAGTACTTC	TRBJ2-7	TRBV7-8	TRBD2	-